The 25 T cell receptor beta chains presented below share a single source sample, sequenced in a study of shared clonotypes between healthy human individuals. Repertoires were generated with immunoSEQ multiplex PCR, while TCRdb's copy carries only in-frame clones and drops some. The data hold about 1.1 million clones, with roughly 80% observed a single time. Sequences were obtained from memory CD4+ T cells from PBMCs. Described subset: CD45RA-negative fraction. Source of these receptors: a man between 18 and 29 years old in good health. Some clones in this sample may be carry-over from other donors' samples.

The chain carries TRBV5-1 and TRBJ1-5; no clear D gene. CDR1 is SGHRS and CDR2 is YFSETQ in the germline V gene. V lost 3 bases and J 3 bases, leaving 10 bases between the germline ends. CDR3 length equals 14 residues. CDR3 nucleotides: TGCGCCAGCAGCTCTACCGGGATCAATCAGCCCCAGCATTTT. This translates into CASSSTGINQPQHF.

This sequence joins TRBV9 and TRBJ2-3, with TRBD2 matching over 10 bases. This CDR3 spans 16 amino acids. Looked up from germline, CDR1 is SGDLS and CDR2 is YYNGEE. J was trimmed by 1 base and V by 3 bases; bases with no gene match: 5. This CDR3 is CASSGGGLAGTDTQYF. In nucleotides, the CDR3 is TGTGCCAGCAGCGGAGGAGGACTAGCGGGCACAGATACGCAGTATTTT.

In this sample, this clone turned up many times. The chain has TRBV7-9 and TRBJ1-4, with D unresolved. Trimming removed 6 bases at V and 6 bases at J, with 14 bases between. The CDR3 is 14 amino acids. Looked up from germline, CDR1 is SEHNR and CDR2 is FQNEAQ (reference sequence). CDR3 loop: CASRFGQADEKLFF. Written as DNA, the CDR3 is TGTGCCAGCAGGTTCGGGCAGGCGGATGAAAAACTGTTTTTT.

The chain joins TRBV2 to TRBJ1-5; 7 nucleotides agree with TRBD1. The germline gives CDR1 SNHLY, CDR2 FYNNEI. There are 15 residues in the CDR3. Trimming at V came to 3 bases and at J to 3 bases, leaving 5 bases not matched to a gene. The CDR3 DNA is TGTGCCAGCAGTGACGGACAGGCGTTCAATCAGCCCCAGCATTTT. Protein: CASSDGQAFNQPQHF.

The V gene is TRBV5-4, the J gene TRBJ1-2, with D perhaps TRBD1 (5 bases). This CDR3 spans 13 amino acids. The ends were cut back, 0 bases at V and 4 bases at J, with 7 bases in the middle. Per germline, CDR1 SGHNT and CDR2 YYREEE (reference sequence). The CDR3 is CASSLVGVYGYTF. In DNA form, the CDR3 reads TGTGCCAGCAGCTTGGTGGGGGTCTATGGCTACACCTTC. The full variable domain, completed using reference TRBV5-4 and TRBJ1-2, is ETGVTQSPTHLIKTRGQQVTLRCSSQSGHNTVSWYQQALGQGPQFIFQYYREEENGRGNFPPRFSGLQFPNYSSELNVNALELDDSALYLCASSLVGVYGYTFGSGTRLTVV.

The rearrangement joins TRBV27 to TRBJ2-4; either TRBD1 or TRBD2 may supply D (5 bases each). In germline, CDR1 is MNHEY, CDR2 SMNVEV (reference sequence). V lost 6 bases, J lost 8 bases, and 23 bases lay in between. This CDR3 has 16 residues. The CDR3 spells CASSKNPVGVGDIQYF. The DNA of the CDR3 is TGTGCCAGCAGCAAAAACCCCGTGGGGGTTGGGGACATTCAGTACTTC.

Regarding this clone: Within the sample, other DNA sequences also encode this same CDR3. The CDR3 region is CASSFWGLGQPQHF. CDR3 nucleotide sequence: TGTGCCAGCAGTTTTTGGGGGCTCGGGCAGCCCCAGCATTTT. The V gene is TRBV27, the J gene TRBJ1-5, with a possible D match to TRBD1 (6 bases). Germline V gives CDR1 MNHEY, CDR2 SMNVEV (reference sequence). V was trimmed by 3 bases and J by 7 bases, leaving 13 bases between them. This CDR3 is 14 amino acids long.

The chain couples TRBV19 to TRBJ2-7; D is undetermined. V was shortened by 5 bases and J by 3 bases, with 17 bases between the two germline ends. Per germline, CDR1 LNHDA and CDR2 SQIVND (reference sequence). The CDR3 totals 15 residues. The CDR3 DNA is TGTGCCAGTAGTCGTGGACCTGAGAAGGGCTACGAGCAGTACTTC. Translation: CASSRGPEKGYEQYF.

This clone was seen just once. The J gene is TRBJ1-5, the V gene TRBV28, with TRBD1 identical over 9 bases. CDR1 and CDR2 (germline): MDHEN, SYDVKM. The CDR3 loop spans 16 amino acids. With V trimmed by 6 bases and J by 5 bases, 11 bases remained unmatched. CDR3 sequence (DNA): TGTGCCAGCAGGCCCTACAGGGGGCTGGACGATCAGCCCCAGCATTTT. Protein sequence: CASRPYRGLDDQPQHF.

This chain connects TRBV10-3 to TRBJ1-1; perhaps TRBD1 as D (5 bases). Trimming removed 6 bases at V and 0 bases at J, with 8 bases between. There are 13 residues in the CDR3. CDR1 is ENHRY, CDR2 SYGVKD, per germline. CDR3 in amino acids: CAIRGDLNTEAFF. The DNA for the CDR3 is TGTGCCATCAGAGGGGATCTGAACACTGAAGCTTTCTTT.

The CDR3 reads CASSLATGSHGYTF. The CDR3 DNA sequence: TGTGCCAGCAGCTTAGCGACCGGTTCCCATGGCTACACCTTC. The chain has TRBV7-9 and TRBJ1-2; no clear D gene. Germline V gene data show CDR1 as SEHNR and CDR2 as FQNEAQ (reference sequence). Between the trimmed V and J ends, which lost 0 bases and 6 bases, there was a span of 11 bases. The CDR3 consists of 14 residues.

This clone was seen just once. The chain carries TRBV9 and TRBJ1-2, with 8 bases identical to TRBD1. Trimming took 4 bases from V and 4 from J; bases not matched to a gene: 6. This CDR3 is built from 14 residues. The germline V gene encodes CDR1 SGDLS and CDR2 YYNGEE. The CDR3 is CASSLTGQGYGYTF. In DNA form, the CDR3 reads TGTGCCAGCAGCCTCACCGGACAGGGCTATGGCTACACCTTC.

This chain connects TRBV27 to TRBJ2-5; D unresolved. V was cut by 5 bases and J by 7 bases, with 17 bases left in between. CDR3 length: 14 residues. Per germline, CDR1 MNHEY and CDR2 SMNVEV (reference sequence). The CDR3 loop reads CASSPRALMGTQYF. The DNA of the CDR3 is TGTGCCAGCAGTCCCCGGGCCTTAATGGGGACCCAGTACTTC.

The chain employs TRBV7-9 and TRBJ2-7; weak D call: TRBD1 (6 bases). Germline CDR1 is SEHNR and CDR2 is FQNEAQ (reference sequence). The CDR3 totals 12 residues. Between the trimmed V and J ends, which lost 6 bases and 6 bases, there was a span of 12 bases. The chain's CDR3 is CASRRTGSEQYF. The CDR3, as DNA: TGTGCCAGCAGAAGAACAGGGTCCGAGCAGTACTTC.

This chain links TRBV28 with TRBJ2-7, with D tentatively TRBD2 (6 bases). V shed 7 bases and J shed 2 bases, with 21 bases lying between them. CDR3 length: 16 residues. From germline, CDR1 is MDHEN and CDR2 SYDVKM. The CDR3 bases are TGTGCCAGCACCCCCATCGTCGGAGGGACCACCTACGAGCAGTACTTC. The encoded protein is CASTPIVGGTTYEQYF.

The J gene is TRBJ1-4, the V gene TRBV7-2, with unresolved D. CDR1 is SGHTA, CDR2 FQGNSA, per germline. Trimming stripped 4 bases from V and 1 base from J, with 16 bases between. The CDR3 is 17 amino acids. The CDR3: CASSYDPVWLTNEKLFF. The CDR3 nucleotides are TGTGCCAGCAGCTACGACCCCGTTTGGTTAACTAATGAAAAACTGTTTTTT.

Concerning this clone itself: This CDR3 is also generated by other DNA sequences in the sample. The CDR3 DNA is TGTGCCAGCAGTGAAGGGGGAGGCGGCTACGAGCAGTACTTC. This encodes CASSEGGGGYEQYF. This chain joins TRBV6-1 and TRBJ2-7; a weak D match, TRBD2 (6 bases). The germline V gene encodes CDR1 MNHNS and CDR2 SASEGT. V was pared by 1 base and J by 3 bases, with 10 bases between. The CDR3 runs 14 residues.

The V gene is TRBV19, the J gene TRBJ1-1; 8 bases are shared with TRBD1. Germline CDR1 and CDR2: LNHDA and SQIVND (reference sequence). The CDR3 sequence is 13 residues long. Unmatched junction bases numbered 9, after V lost 9 bases and J lost 6 bases. The CDR3 loop is CASGRGRNAEAFF. CDR3 sequence (DNA): TGTGCCAGCGGCAGGGGGCGTAACGCTGAAGCTTTCTTT. The full variable domain, its missing parts supplied by reference TRBV19 and TRBJ1-1, is DGGITQSPKYLFRKEGQNVTLSCEQNLNHDAMYWYRQDPGQGLRLIYYSQIVNDFQKGDIAEGYSVSREKKESFPLTVTSAQKNPTAFYLCASGRGRNAEAFFGQGTRLTVV.

This sequence joins TRBV18 and TRBJ1-2, with TRBD1 matching 8 bases. The ends lost 11 bases at V and 4 bases at J; junction bases unmatched: 9. The CDR3 runs 13 residues. CDR1 and CDR2 (germline): KGHSH, LQKENI. This CDR3 is CAAAGGAGYGYTF. CDR3 nucleotides: TGTGCCGCTGCAGGGGGCGCCGGCTATGGCTACACCTTC.

The CDR3, as DNA: TGTGCCAGCAGTTACTTGACTAGCGGGAGCGGTGAGCAGTACTTC. Translated, it gives CASSYLTSGSGEQYF. J is TRBJ2-7 and V is TRBV6-6; 12 bases align to TRBD2. Germline assignment: CDR1 MNHNY and CDR2 SVGAGI (reference sequence). V trimming: 1 base; J trimming: 7 bases; junction bases outside the gene matches: 5. The CDR3 runs to 15 residues.

This clone was detected a few times. The same CDR3 also results from other DNA sequences found in this sample. The chain links TRBV28 to TRBJ1-2; TRBD1 aligns across 10 bases. The CDR3 is 14 residues long. Germline trimming cut 4 bases from V and 5 bases from J; bases unmatched to any gene: 4. Germline V gene lookup returns CDR1 MDHEN and CDR2 SYDVKM. The CDR3 DNA follows: TGTGCCAGCAGTTCCGGGACAGGGGTGTATGGCTACACCTTC. Encoded protein: CASSSGTGVYGYTF.

For the CDR3, the DNA is TGTGCCAGCAGCTCGAAGAGGCTAGAGATCAATGAGCAGTTCTTC. Translation gives CASSSKRLEINEQFF. J is TRBJ2-1 and V is TRBV7-2; no clear D. Germline V gene sequence: CDR1 SGHTA, CDR2 FQGNSA. The CDR3 has 15 amino acids. V was pared by 4 bases and J by 6 bases, with 16 bases between. Full variable domain (rest looked up from reference TRBV7-2 and TRBJ2-1): GAGVSQSPSNKVTEKGKDVELRCDPISGHTALYWYRQSLGQGLEFLIYFQGNSAPDKSGLPSDRFSAERTGGSVSTLTIQRTQQEDSAVYLCASSSKRLEINEQFFGPGTRLTVL.

This clone appeared once. The chain has TRBV7-6 and TRBJ1-3, with no clear D. Germline values: CDR1 SGHVS, CDR2 FNYEAQ. Trimming shortened V by 0 bases and J by 4 bases, and 4 bases separated the two germline ends. The CDR3 runs 13 residues. The CDR3 region has the DNA TGTGCCAGCAGCTTAGCGGTCGGAAACACCATATATTTT. Translated: CASSLAVGNTIYF.

The chain combines TRBV11-2 with TRBJ1-1; maybe TRBD1 (5 bases). Looked up from germline, CDR1 is SGHAT and CDR2 is FQNNGV. V shed 4 bases and J shed 0 bases, with 9 bases lying between them. This CDR3 has 14 amino acids. The CDR3 here is CASSSRQLNTEAFF. The DNA for the CDR3 is TGTGCCAGCAGCTCACGACAGCTGAACACTGAAGCTTTCTTT.

The genes are TRBV28 and TRBJ2-6; TRBD2 is a possible D gene (6 bases). The CDR3 covers 16 residues. The V gene's germline CDR1 is MDHEN and CDR2 SYDVKM. The germline V and J ends were trimmed by 0 bases and 4 bases, with 10 bases remaining between them. The chain's CDR3 is CASSLWGGVGANVLTF. The DNA of the CDR3 is TGTGCCAGCAGTTTATGGGGCGGGGTGGGGGCCAACGTCCTGACTTTC.